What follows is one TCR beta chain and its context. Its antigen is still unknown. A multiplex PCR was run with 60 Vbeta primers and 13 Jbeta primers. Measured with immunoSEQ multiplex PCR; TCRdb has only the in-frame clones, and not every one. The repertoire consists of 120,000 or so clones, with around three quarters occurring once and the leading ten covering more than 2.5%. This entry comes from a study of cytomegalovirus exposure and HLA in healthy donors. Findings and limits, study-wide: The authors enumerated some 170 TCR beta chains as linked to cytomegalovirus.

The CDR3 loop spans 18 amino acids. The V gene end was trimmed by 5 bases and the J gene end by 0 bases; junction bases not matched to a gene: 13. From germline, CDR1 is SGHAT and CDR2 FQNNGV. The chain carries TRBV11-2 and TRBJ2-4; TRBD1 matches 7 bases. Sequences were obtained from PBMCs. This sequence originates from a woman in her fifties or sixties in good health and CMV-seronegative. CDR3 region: CASSQIITGALAKNIQYF. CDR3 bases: TGTGCCAGCAGCCAGATAATAACAGGGGCCCTAGCCAAAAACATTCAGTACTTC.